This T cell receptor (beta chain) came from a study of PD-1 blockade in classical Hodgkin lymphoma. Study-level findings and limits: Still unresolved is the cause of the repertoire differences, which may be disease activity or prior therapy. Anyone who began nivolumab under 1 year after ASCT was excluded.

There was relapse after autologous stem cell transplantation in every patient, and there was variation in brentuximab vedotin exposure. Germline V gene lookup returns CDR1 SGHRS and CDR2 YFSETQ. The CDR3 covers 14 residues. The V gene lost 0 bases and the J gene lost 5 bases, with 11 bases spanning the gap. Repertoires were generated with immunoSEQ multiplex PCR, while TCRdb's copy carries only in-frame clones and drops some. The data show over 35,000 clones, around 80% seen once. This clone was detected only a few times. What it recognizes is unknown. This TCR derives from a human donor with classical Hodgkin lymphoma. This sample comprised peripheral blood mononuclear cells (PBMCs), obtained at baseline. This sequence joins TRBV5-1 and TRBJ2-5; D unresolved. The CDR3 protein is CASSLGGFRETQYF. CDR3 nucleotides: TGCGCCAGCAGCTTGGGTGGTTTTCGGGAGACCCAGTACTTC.